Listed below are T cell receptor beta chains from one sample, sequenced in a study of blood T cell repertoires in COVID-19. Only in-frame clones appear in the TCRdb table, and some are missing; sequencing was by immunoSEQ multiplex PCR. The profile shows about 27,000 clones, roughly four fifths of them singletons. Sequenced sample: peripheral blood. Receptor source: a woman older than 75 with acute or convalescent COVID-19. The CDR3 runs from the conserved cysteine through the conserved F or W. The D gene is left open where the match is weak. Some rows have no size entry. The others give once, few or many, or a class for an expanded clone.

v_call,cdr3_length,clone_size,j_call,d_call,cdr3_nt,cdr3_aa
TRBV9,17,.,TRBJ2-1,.,TGTGCCAGCAGCGTAGGAGGGAGGGGGAACCGAGACAATGAGCAGTTCTTC,CASSVGGRGNRDNEQFF
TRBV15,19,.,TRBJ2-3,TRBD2,TGTGCCACCAGCAGGCCGGGACTAGCGGGGGGCCGGAGCACAGATACGCAGTATTTT,CATSRPGLAGGRSTDTQYF
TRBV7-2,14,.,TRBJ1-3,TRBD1,TGTGCCAGCAGCCCAACAGGGGTAGGAAACACCATATATTTT,CASSPTGVGNTIYF
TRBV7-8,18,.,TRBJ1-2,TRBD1,TGTGCCAGCAGCTCGAGTGGGACAGGGTCTATAAGGAACTATGGCTACACCTTC,CASSSSGTGSIRNYGYTF
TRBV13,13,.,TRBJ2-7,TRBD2,TGTGCCAGCAGCCCCTGGGAGGGAGGCGAGCAGTACTTC,CASSPWEGGEQYF
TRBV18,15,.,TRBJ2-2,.,TGTGCCAGCTCACCACTAGGGGAGGAGACCGGGGAGCTGTTTTTT,CASSPLGEETGELFF
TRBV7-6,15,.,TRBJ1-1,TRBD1,TGTGCCAGCAGCCCAAGACCGGACAGGGGCACTGAAGCTTTCTTT,CASSPRPDRGTEAFF
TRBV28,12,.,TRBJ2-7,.,TGTGCCAGCAGTTTAATCGGTTACGAGCAGTACTTC,CASSLIGYEQYF
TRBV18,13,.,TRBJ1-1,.,TGTGCCAGCTCAACTACCTTTGAACCTGAAGCTTTCTTT,CASSTTFEPEAFF
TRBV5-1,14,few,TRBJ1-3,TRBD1,TGCGCCAGCAGCTCCACAGGGGTCGGAAACACCATATATTTT,CASSSTGVGNTIYF
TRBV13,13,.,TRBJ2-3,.,TGTGCCAGCAGCTTGACTGCCCCAGATACGCAGTATTTT,CASSLTAPDTQYF
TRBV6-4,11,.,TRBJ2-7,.,TGTGCCAGCCATAGCTCCTACGAGCAGTACTTC,CASHSSYEQYF
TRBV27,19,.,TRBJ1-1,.,TGTGCCAGCAGCCAGCGACCACTGCGTTTTGCAGGGCTGGACACTGAAGCTTTCTTT,CASSQRPLRFAGLDTEAFF
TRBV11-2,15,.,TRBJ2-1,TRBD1,TGTGCCAGCAGCAGGGGACAGAACTCCTACAATGAGCAGTTCTTC,CASSRGQNSYNEQFF
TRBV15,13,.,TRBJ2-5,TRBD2,TGTGCCACCCGACTAGCGGGAAAAGAGACCCAGTACTTC,CATRLAGKETQYF
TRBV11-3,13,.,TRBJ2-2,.,TGTGCCAGCAGCCAGGCCGCCGGCGGGGAGCTGTTTTTT,CASSQAAGGELFF
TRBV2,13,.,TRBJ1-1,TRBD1,TGTGCCAGCGCACAGGGGATGAACACTGAAGCTTTCTTT,CASAQGMNTEAFF
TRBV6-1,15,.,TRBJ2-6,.,TGTGCCAGCAGTGAAGCGCGGCTCGGGGCCAACGTCCTGACTTTC,CASSEARLGANVLTF
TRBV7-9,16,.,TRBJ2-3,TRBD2,TGTGCCAGCAGCCCCCCGGGACTAGCGAAGACAGATACGCAGTATTTT,CASSPPGLAKTDTQYF
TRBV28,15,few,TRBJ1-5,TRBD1,TGTGCCAGCAGTTTATCCGGGACAGGCGGTCAGCCCCAGCATTTT,CASSLSGTGGQPQHF
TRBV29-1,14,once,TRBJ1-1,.,TGCAGCGCCGTAAGTCCGGGGGGGAACACTGAAGCTTTCTTT,CSAVSPGGNTEAFF
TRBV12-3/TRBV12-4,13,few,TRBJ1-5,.,TGTGCCAGCAGGGGCCAGACCAATCAGCCCCAGCATTTT,CASRGQTNQPQHF
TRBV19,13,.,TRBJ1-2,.,TGTGCCAGTAGTATGGGTAGGGAGCTTGGCTACACCTTC,CASSMGRELGYTF
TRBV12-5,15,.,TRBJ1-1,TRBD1,TGTGCTAGTGGTAAACCGGGACAGTTGAACACTGAAGCTTTCTTT,CASGKPGQLNTEAFF
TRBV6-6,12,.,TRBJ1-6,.,TGTGCCACCAGAGCGGCTAATTCACCCCTCCACTTT,CATRAANSPLHF
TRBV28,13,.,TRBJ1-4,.,TGTGCCAGTCTCGACAGGTCTAATGAAAAACTGTTTTTT,CASLDRSNEKLFF
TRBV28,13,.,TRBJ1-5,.,TGTGCCAGCAGTTTGATCGGTAATCAGCCCCAGCATTTT,CASSLIGNQPQHF
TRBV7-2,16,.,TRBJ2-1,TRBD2,TGTGCCAGCAGCCCCTTGCGGGGGGGGCCCTACAATGAGCAGTTCTTC,CASSPLRGGPYNEQFF
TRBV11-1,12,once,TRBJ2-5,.,TGTGCCAGCAGCGCACTAGGAGAGACCCAGTACTTC,CASSALGETQYF
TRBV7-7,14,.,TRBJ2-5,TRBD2,TGTGCCAGCAGCCCTGGGGGGGGACAAGAGACCCAGTACTTC,CASSPGGGQETQYF
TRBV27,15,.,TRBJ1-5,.,TGTGCCAGCAGTTTCTCCCCTAGTGCCGGTCAGCCCCAGCATTTT,CASSFSPSAGQPQHF
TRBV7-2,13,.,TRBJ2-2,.,TGTGCCAGCAGCTTACTTCTATCCGGGGAGCTGTTTTTT,CASSLLLSGELFF
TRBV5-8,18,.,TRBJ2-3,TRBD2,TGTGCCAGCAGATCGACCAGGACTAGCGGGGGGGGTACAGATACGCAGTATTTT,CASRSTRTSGGGTDTQYF
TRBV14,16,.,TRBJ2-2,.,TGTGCCAGCAGCCAAAGGGGGGGCTTGGCCACCGGGGAGCTGTTTTTT,CASSQRGGLATGELFF
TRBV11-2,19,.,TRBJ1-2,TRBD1,TGTGCCAGCAGCTTAGCGCCGGGGACTAGGGGACAGACGAACTATGGCTACACCTTC,CASSLAPGTRGQTNYGYTF
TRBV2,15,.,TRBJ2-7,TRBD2,TGTGCCAGCAGCTTTGGACTAGCGGGAGTATGGGAGCAGTACTTC,CASSFGLAGVWEQYF
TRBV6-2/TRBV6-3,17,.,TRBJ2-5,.,TGTGCCAGCAGTTATTTCAGGGGCTCTCGCCCGAGGGAGACCCAGTACTTC,CASSYFRGSRPRETQYF
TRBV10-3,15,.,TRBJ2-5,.,TGTGCCATCAGTCTGCCGGGAGCGGGCAAAGAGACCCAGTACTTC,CAISLPGAGKETQYF
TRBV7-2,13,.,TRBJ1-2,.,TGTGCCAGCAGCGAACAGGGCAGCTATGGCTACACCTTC,CASSEQGSYGYTF
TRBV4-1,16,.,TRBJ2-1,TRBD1,TGCGCCAACAGCCAAGTGCGACAGGGAATTTTGGGTGAGCAGTTCTTC,CANSQVRQGILGEQFF
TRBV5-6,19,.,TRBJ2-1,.,TGTGCCAGCCATTTTGGGGGGCTAGCGGAACCTCCTAGGTACAATGAGCAGTTCTTC,CASHFGGLAEPPRYNEQFF
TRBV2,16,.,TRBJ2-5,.,TGTGCCAGCAGTTCGGGCAGGGCGGAGAATCTGGGGACCCAGTACTTC,CASSSGRAENLGTQYF
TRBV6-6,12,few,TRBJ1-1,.,TGTGCCAGCAGTACACAGGTCATTGAAGCTTTCTTT,CASSTQVIEAFF
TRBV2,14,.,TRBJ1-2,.,TGTGCCAGCTTAGAAGACAGAACAATCTATGGCTACACCTTC,CASLEDRTIYGYTF
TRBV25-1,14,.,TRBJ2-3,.,TGTGCCAGCAGTGATTTTTATGCGGCAGATACGCAGTATTTT,CASSDFYAADTQYF
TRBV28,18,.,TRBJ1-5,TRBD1,TGTGCCAGCAGCCGACGATCGCCGGGACAGGGTAGCAATCAGCCCCAGCATTTT,CASSRRSPGQGSNQPQHF